This T cell receptor (beta chain) appears in the sequencing data of a study of Tregs in tolerant kidney transplant recipients. This table comes from immunoSEQ multiplex PCR, and its TCRdb copy is limited to in-frame clones, with some not included. This table has some 90,000 clones, 90% to 95% appearing once. This CDR3 has 13 residues. V lost 3 bases, J lost 1 base, and 6 bases lay in between. Germline CDR1 and CDR2: SGHAT and FQNNGV. The receptor comes from a human donor in good health. The material sequenced was CD8+ T cells from blood. The chain joins TRBV11-2 to TRBJ1-1; D is uncertain. CDR3 amino acids: CASSFPENTEAFF. The CDR3 region has the DNA TGTGCCAGCAGCTTCCCGGAGAACACTGAAGCTTTCTTT.